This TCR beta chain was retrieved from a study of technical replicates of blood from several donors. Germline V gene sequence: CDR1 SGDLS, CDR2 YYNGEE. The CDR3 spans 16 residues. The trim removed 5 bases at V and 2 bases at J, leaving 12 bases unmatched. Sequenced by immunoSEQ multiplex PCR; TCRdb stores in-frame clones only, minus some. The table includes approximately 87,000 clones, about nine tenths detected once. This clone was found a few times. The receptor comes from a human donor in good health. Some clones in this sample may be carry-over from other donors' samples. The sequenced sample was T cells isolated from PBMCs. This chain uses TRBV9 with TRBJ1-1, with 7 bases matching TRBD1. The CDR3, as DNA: TGTGCCAGCAGTCCTTCCCTGGGACAGACAAACACTGAAGCTTTCTTT. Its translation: CASSPSLGQTNTEAFF. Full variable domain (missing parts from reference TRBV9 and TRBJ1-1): DSGVTQTPKHLITATGQRVTLRCSPRSGDLSVYWYQQSLDQGLQFLIQYYNGEERAKGNILERFSAQQFPDLHSELNLSSLELGDSALYFCASSPSLGQTNTEAFFGQGTRLTVV.